This TCR beta chain was obtained from a study of CD8 T cells in Susac syndrome. Whole-study findings and limits: The study recognized that the number of individuals in its TCR sequencing and HLA analysis was relatively small.

TEMRA cells were FACS-enriched and CD8+ and CD4+ T cells negatively isolated. Of note for this clonotype: Its antigen is not identified.

With random hexamers, 0.5 to 1 ug RNA was reverse transcribed. Across 54 Vbeta and 13 Jbeta, TCR beta CDR3 was amplified with immunoSEQ multiplex PCR. TCRdb reprocessed the immunoSEQ multiplex PCR reads with MiXCR, giving one entry per CDR3 protein. The sample holds under 550,000 distinct CDR3 sequences, approximately 85% seen once. Trimming cost V 7 bases and J 3 bases, with 13 bases left between them. The CDR3 covers 13 residues. The source material was CD8+ T cells from PBMCs. The sequence was obtained from a human donor with multiple sclerosis. The gene calls are TRBV12-3 or TRBV12-4 and TRBJ2-7; D may match TRBD1 or TRBD2 (5 bases each). The DNA of the CDR3 is TGTGCCAGCACCGACGCTGGGGGCTACGAGCAGTACTTC. Encoded protein: CASTDAGGYEQYF.